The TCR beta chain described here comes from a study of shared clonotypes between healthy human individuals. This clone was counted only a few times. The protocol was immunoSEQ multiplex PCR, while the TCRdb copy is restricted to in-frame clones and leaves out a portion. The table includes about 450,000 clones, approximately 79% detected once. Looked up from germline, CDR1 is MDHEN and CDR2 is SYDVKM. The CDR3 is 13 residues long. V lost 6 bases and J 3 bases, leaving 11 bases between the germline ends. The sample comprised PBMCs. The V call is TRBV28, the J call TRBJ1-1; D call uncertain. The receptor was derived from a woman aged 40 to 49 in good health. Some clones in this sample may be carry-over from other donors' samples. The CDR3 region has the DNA TGTGCCAGCAGCCCCGGTTCATACACTGAAGCTTTCTTT. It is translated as CASSPGSYTEAFF.